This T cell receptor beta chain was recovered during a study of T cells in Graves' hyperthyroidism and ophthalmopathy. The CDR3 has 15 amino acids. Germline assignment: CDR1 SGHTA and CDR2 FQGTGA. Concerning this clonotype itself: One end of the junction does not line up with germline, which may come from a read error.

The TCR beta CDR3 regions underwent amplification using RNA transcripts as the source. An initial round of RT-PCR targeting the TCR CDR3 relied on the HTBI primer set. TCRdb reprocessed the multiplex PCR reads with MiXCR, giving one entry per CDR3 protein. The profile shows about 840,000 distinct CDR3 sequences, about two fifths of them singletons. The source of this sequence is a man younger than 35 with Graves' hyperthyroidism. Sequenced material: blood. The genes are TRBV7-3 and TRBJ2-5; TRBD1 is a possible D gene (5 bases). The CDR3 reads CASSLRTGSGETQYF. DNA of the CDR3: TGTGCCAGCAGTTTAAGGACGGGTTCAGGGGAGACCCAGTACTTC.